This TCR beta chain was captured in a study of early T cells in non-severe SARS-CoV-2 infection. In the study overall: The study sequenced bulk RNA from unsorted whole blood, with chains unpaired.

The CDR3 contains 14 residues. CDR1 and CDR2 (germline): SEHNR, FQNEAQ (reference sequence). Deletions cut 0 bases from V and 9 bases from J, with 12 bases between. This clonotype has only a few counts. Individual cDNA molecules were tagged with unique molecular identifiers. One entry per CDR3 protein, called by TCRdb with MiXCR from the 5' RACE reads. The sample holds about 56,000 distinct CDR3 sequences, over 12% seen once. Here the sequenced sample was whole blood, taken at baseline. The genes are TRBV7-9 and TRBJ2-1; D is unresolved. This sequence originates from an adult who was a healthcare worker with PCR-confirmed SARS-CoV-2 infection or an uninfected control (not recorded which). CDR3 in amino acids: CASSLAQSPTEQFF. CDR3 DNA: TGTGCCAGCAGCTTAGCTCAGTCTCCTACTGAGCAGTTCTTC. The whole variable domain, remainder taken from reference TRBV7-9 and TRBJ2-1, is DTGVSQNPRHKITKRGQNVTFRCDPISEHNRLYWYRQTLGQGPEFLTYFQNEAQLEKSRLLSDRFSAERPKGSFSTLEIQRTEQGDSAMYLCASSLAQSPTEQFFGPGTRLTVL.